This T cell receptor beta chain derives from a study of T cell repertoires in cytomegalovirus infection. As for the study in general: CMV infection and matching HLA type were both indicated by public TCR beta signatures. Study-level findings and limits: Accumulated public TCR beta family frequency recognized individuals carrying CMV together with the relevant HLA. CMV-specific TCR beta clonotypes restricted by HLA-C dominated the ex vivo response.

TCRdb processed the reads anew with MiXCR; each CDR3 protein has one entry. Of some 300,000 distinct CDR3 sequences listed, about 9.2% are singletons. There are a few counts of this clonotype. Antigen unknown. Germline V gives CDR1 SGHVS, CDR2 FQNEAQ. The CDR3 spans 15 residues. The V gene lost 2 bases and the J gene lost 1 base, with 10 bases spanning the gap. This sequence was found in a human donor in good health (CMV status not recorded). Some clones in this sample may be carry-over from other donors' samples. This chain uses TRBV7-8 with TRBJ2-3; no clear D. The sequencing sample was made of PBMCs. The CDR3 sequence: CASSLFVTGTDTQYF. For the CDR3, the DNA is TGTGCCAGCAGCTTATTCGTCACTGGCACAGATACGCAGTATTTT. Looking up the rest from reference TRBV7-8 and TRBJ2-3 gives the full variable domain: GAGVSQSPRYKVAKRGQDVALRCDPISGHVSLFWYQQALGQGPEFLTYFQNEAQLDKSGLPSDRFFAERPEGSVSTLKIQRTQQEDSAVYLCASSLFVTGTDTQYFGPGTRLTVL.